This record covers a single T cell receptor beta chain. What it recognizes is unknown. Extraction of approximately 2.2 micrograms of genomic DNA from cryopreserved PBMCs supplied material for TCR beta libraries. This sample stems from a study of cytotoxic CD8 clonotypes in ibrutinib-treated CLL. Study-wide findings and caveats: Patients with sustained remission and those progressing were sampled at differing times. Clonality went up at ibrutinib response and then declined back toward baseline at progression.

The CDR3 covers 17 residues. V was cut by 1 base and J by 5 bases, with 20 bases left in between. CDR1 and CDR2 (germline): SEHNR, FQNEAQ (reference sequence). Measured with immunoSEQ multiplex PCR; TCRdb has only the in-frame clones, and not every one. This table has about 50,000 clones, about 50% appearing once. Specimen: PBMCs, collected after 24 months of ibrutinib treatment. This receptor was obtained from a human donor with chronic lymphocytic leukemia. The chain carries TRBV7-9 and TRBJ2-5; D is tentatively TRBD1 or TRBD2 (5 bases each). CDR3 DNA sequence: TGTGCCAGCAGCTTAGGATATGGTATACGGGACGGGGAGACCCAGTACTTC. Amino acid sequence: CASSLGYGIRDGETQYF.